Detailed here is one T cell receptor beta chain. Its specificity is not known. This record comes from a study of cytomegalovirus exposure and HLA in healthy donors. Whole-study context: Out of approximately 400 genotyped donors, about 80% belonged to the Caucasian-associated ancestry cluster.

A multiplex PCR was run with 60 Vbeta primers and 13 Jbeta primers. The data were produced by immunoSEQ multiplex PCR, yet TCRdb's version contains in-frame clones alone and is incomplete. This sample carries about 83,000 clones, with about 4.1% going to the ten biggest clones. Findings and caveats of the study: A further, later analysis showed that HLA-associated TCR beta chains (compared with equally common others) were more clonally expanded. The study found most TCR sequences rare, yet found some public TCRs in many donors. Sequencing probably produced one cluster of sequence variants that were highly shared.

In germline, CDR1 is SGHRS, CDR2 YFSETQ. V shed 4 bases and J shed 4 bases, with 15 bases lying between them. CDR3 size: 15 residues. The sample consisted of PBMCs. The chain links TRBV5-1 to TRBJ1-3; D is uncertain. The sequence was obtained from a man aged 18 to 29 in good health and CMV-seropositive. The CDR3 DNA reads TGCGCCAGCAGCCCCGGGGTCCCCGGGGGAAACACCATATATTTT. This sequence encodes CASSPGVPGGNTIYF.